The rows below give T cell receptor beta chains drawn from one sample of a study of blood T cell repertoires in COVID-19. Some clones are missing from TCRdb's copy, which holds only in-frame ones; the method was immunoSEQ multiplex PCR. The profile shows 50,000 to 60,000 clones, 75% to 85% of them singletons. The specimen sequenced was peripheral blood. The receptors come from a man aged 40-50 years with acute or convalescent COVID-19. The CDR3 runs from the conserved cysteine through the conserved F or W. Fields, in order: D gene, V gene, J gene, clone size, CDR3 length, CDR3 protein, CDR3 DNA. D genes are given only for firm matches. Rows may omit the clone size; those that give it use once, few, many or a size class.

TRBD1	TRBV2	TRBJ1-1	-	15	CASRVDRAINTEAFF	TGTGCCAGCAGAGTGGACAGGGCTATTAACACTGAAGCTTTCTTT
TRBD1	TRBV6-5	TRBJ2-3	-	15	CASTIRDRGTDTQYF	TGTGCCAGCACAATCCGGGACAGGGGGACAGATACGCAGTATTTT
TRBD1	TRBV30	TRBJ1-4	once	13	CAGQQGSGEKLFF	TGTGCCGGCCAACAGGGGAGTGGTGAAAAACTGTTTTTT
-	TRBV5-5	TRBJ1-1	-	14	CASSLTTVNTEAFF	TGTGCCAGCAGCTTAACAACAGTGAACACTGAAGCTTTCTTT
-	TRBV6-5	TRBJ1-2	-	12	CASSRLTGGYTF	TGTGCCAGCAGCCGCCTGACGGGAGGCTACACCTTC
-	TRBV7-9	TRBJ1-2	-	13	CASSGGLGRGYTF	TGTGCCAGCAGTGGAGGTCTAGGGAGAGGCTACACCTTC
-	TRBV19	TRBJ2-1	-	12	CASGYRGNEQFF	TGTGCCAGTGGATACCGGGGGAATGAGCAGTTCTTC
-	TRBV19	TRBJ1-1	-	11	CASSASGEAFF	TGTGCCAGTAGTGCCTCCGGGGAAGCTTTCTTT
-	TRBV3-1/TRBV3-2	TRBJ1-6	-	15	CASSQDLRYNSPLHF	TGTGCCAGCAGCCAAGATCTACGGTATAATTCACCCCTCCACTTT
TRBD2	TRBV20-1	TRBJ2-7	-	17	CSASALAGVTKSPEQYF	TGCAGTGCTAGTGCCCTAGCGGGAGTGACTAAGTCACCCGAGCAGTACTTC
TRBD1	TRBV19	TRBJ2-5	-	15	CASSIGTGFSETQYF	TGTGCCAGTAGTATAGGGACAGGGTTTTCGGAGACCCAGTACTTC
TRBD1	TRBV19	TRBJ1-2	once	15	CASRRPGTDYYGYTF	TGTGCCAGTAGACGGCCTGGGACAGACTACTATGGCTACACCTTC
-	TRBV7-8	TRBJ1-2	-	15	CASSPRDRRSYGYTF	TGTGCCAGCAGCCCGCGGGACCGACGCTCCTATGGCTACACCTTC
TRBD2	TRBV27	TRBJ2-3	-	14	CASRTSGTPDTQYF	TGTGCCAGTCGGACTAGCGGGACGCCAGATACGCAGTATTTT
-	TRBV9	TRBJ1-2	-	15	CASSVAPDSTYGYTF	TGTGCCAGCAGCGTTGCTCCAGACAGCACCTATGGCTACACCTTC
TRBD2	TRBV5-1	TRBJ2-7	-	16	CASSLRLAGEVDEQYF	TGCGCCAGCAGCTTGAGGCTAGCGGGAGAGGTCGACGAGCAGTACTTC
-	TRBV18	TRBJ1-5	-	15	CASSPRGQGNQPQHF	TGTGCCAGCTCACCACGGGGGCAGGGCAATCAGCCCCAGCATTTT
-	TRBV19	TRBJ1-5	-	17	CASSISPPPRSNQPQHF	TGTGCCAGTAGTATCTCACCCCCCCCGCGGAGCAATCAGCCCCAGCATTTT
-	TRBV6-5	TRBJ2-7	-	14	CASSYRVGTYEQYF	TGTGCCAGCAGTTATCGGGTCGGCACCTACGAGCAGTACTTC
TRBD2	TRBV5-8	TRBJ2-5	-	17	CASSLVGTSGAGKTQYF	TGTGCCAGCAGCTTGGTGGGGACTAGCGGGGCTGGGAAGACCCAGTACTTC
-	TRBV9	TRBJ2-1	-	15	CASAEAGGAYNEQFF	TGTGCCAGCGCCGAGGCAGGCGGGGCCTACAATGAGCAGTTCTTC
TRBD2	TRBV24-1	TRBJ2-3	-	14	CATGRAGGTDTQYF	TGTGCCACCGGGAGGGCTGGTGGTACAGATACGCAGTATTTT
-	TRBV5-6	TRBJ2-1	once	16	CASSENGGSRYNEQFF	TGTGCCAGCAGCGAGAACGGAGGGAGTCGATACAATGAGCAGTTCTTC
-	TRBV6-5	TRBJ1-1	-	15	CASFQSLQGNTEAFF	TGTGCCAGTTTCCAGAGCCTACAGGGGAACACTGAAGCTTTCTTT
-	TRBV2	TRBJ1-1	-	14	CASSEFQGPTEAFF	TGTGCCAGCAGTGAATTCCAGGGCCCCACTGAAGCTTTCTTT
TRBD1	TRBV7-2	TRBJ1-4	-	13	CASSIRQGEKLFF	TGTGCCAGCAGCATCAGACAGGGGGAAAAACTGTTTTTT
TRBD1	TRBV3-1/TRBV3-2	TRBJ2-7	-	16	CASSQEVGPRAGGQYF	TGTGCCAGCAGCCAAGAGGTCGGGCCTAGGGCAGGGGGGCAGTACTTC
-	TRBV12-5	TRBJ1-3	-	16	CASGLVQSGGGNTIYF	TGTGCTAGTGGTTTGGTACAGTCGGGGGGAGGAAACACCATATATTTT
TRBD1	TRBV5-1	TRBJ1-2	few	14	CASRGQVANYGYTF	TGCGCCAGCAGAGGACAGGTAGCTAACTATGGCTACACCTTC
-	TRBV7-9	TRBJ1-1	many	13	CASSSSSNTEAFF	TGTGCCAGCAGCTCCTCCTCGAACACTGAAGCTTTCTTT
-	TRBV4-2	TRBJ2-5	-	15	CASSQGPGERETQYF	TGTGCCAGCAGCCAAGGGCCGGGGGAGAGGGAGACCCAGTACTTC
TRBD2	TRBV9	TRBJ2-1	-	14	CASSKSGTSGEQFF	TGTGCCAGCAGCAAATCCGGGACTAGCGGCGAGCAGTTCTTC
TRBD1	TRBV28	TRBJ2-4	few	14	CASRTDRVRNIQYF	TGTGCCAGCAGGACGGACAGGGTCAGAAACATTCAGTACTTC
-	TRBV4-2	TRBJ1-2	-	16	CASSQDHEGSHYGYTF	TGTGCCAGCAGCCAAGATCATGAGGGTTCCCACTATGGCTACACCTTC
-	TRBV27	TRBJ1-1	few	14	CASSSGGRTTEAFF	TGTGCCAGCAGTTCAGGAGGGCGTACGACTGAAGCTTTCTTT
TRBD1	TRBV2	TRBJ1-2	-	15	CASAGGQAANYGYTF	TGTGCCAGCGCGGGTGGACAGGCGGCTAACTATGGCTACACCTTC
-	TRBV21-1	TRBJ2-1	-	16	CASSKVAGPWGNEQFF	TGTGCCAGCAGCAAAGTAGCGGGACCTTGGGGCAATGAGCAGTTCTTC
TRBD1	TRBV19	TRBJ2-1	-	15	CASKFGQGITDEQFF	TGTGCCAGTAAGTTTGGACAGGGGATTACGGATGAGCAGTTCTTC
-	TRBV24-1	TRBJ2-3	once	14	CATSVGGNSDTQYF	TGTGCCACCAGTGTGGGGGGAAACTCAGATACGCAGTATTTT
-	TRBV3-1/TRBV3-2	TRBJ2-5	once	13	CASSNTRRETQYF	TGTGCCAGCAGCAATACTAGACGAGAGACCCAGTACTTC
TRBD1	TRBV18	TRBJ1-5	-	15	CASSSPGGRGQPQHF	TGTGCCAGCTCATCTCCAGGGGGCAGGGGTCAGCCCCAGCATTTT
-	TRBV19	TRBJ1-5	-	16	CASSVYTKLGDQPQHF	TGTGCCAGTAGTGTCTATACGAAATTGGGAGATCAGCCCCAGCATTTT
TRBD2	TRBV5-8	TRBJ2-2	-	17	CASSWTSGTVNTGELFF	TGTGCCAGCAGCTGGACTAGCGGAACGGTAAACACCGGGGAGCTGTTTTTT
-	TRBV19	TRBJ2-1	-	14	CASSMGQYYNEQFF	TGTGCCAGTAGTATGGGCCAGTACTACAATGAGCAGTTCTTC
-	TRBV24-1	TRBJ1-4	-	16	CATSEGGTGVGEKLFF	TGTGCCACCAGTGAGGGGGGGACGGGGGTCGGTGAAAAACTGTTTTTT
TRBD1	TRBV25-1	TRBJ1-2	-	12	CANPGTGNGYTF	TGTGCCAATCCAGGGACAGGCAATGGCTACACCTTC
TRBD2	TRBV24-1	TRBJ2-3	-	14	CATSSSGRADTQYF	TGTGCCACCAGCAGTAGCGGGAGGGCAGATACGCAGTATTTT
-	TRBV6-5	TRBJ1-5	-	15	CASSIQGASNQPQHF	TGTGCCAGCAGTATACAGGGTGCTAGCAATCAGCCCCAGCATTTT
-	TRBV7-8	TRBJ1-5	few	15	CASSSPDGGNQPQHF	TGTGCCAGCAGCTCCCCAGACGGAGGCAATCAGCCCCAGCATTTT
TRBD2	TRBV18	TRBJ2-1	-	16	CASSPGLAGNGDEQFF	TGTGCCAGCTCACCCGGACTAGCGGGAAACGGGGATGAGCAGTTCTTC
TRBD1	TRBV24-1	TRBJ1-4	-	13	CATSAGRGEKLFF	TGTGCCACCAGTGCTGGCAGGGGGGAAAAACTGTTTTTT
TRBD1	TRBV6-5	TRBJ1-2	-	12	CASSRDRDGYTF	TGTGCCAGCAGTAGGGACAGGGATGGCTACACCTTC